This TCR beta chain was documented in a study of blood T cell repertoires in COVID-19. Study as a whole: Sample material is recorded as cDNA or gDNA derived from T cells, B-cell-depleted T cells, or PBMCs.

The CDR3 spans 17 residues. Germline V gene lookup returns CDR1 LNHDA and CDR2 SQIVND (reference sequence). Trimming stripped 4 bases from V and 1 base from J, with 18 bases between. Repertoires were generated with immunoSEQ multiplex PCR, while TCRdb's copy carries only in-frame clones and drops some. The sample shows 430,000 or so clones, 70% to 90% of them seen only once. This receptor was taken from a woman between 40 and 55 years old who had recovered from COVID-19. Sequenced material: PBMCs or T cells enriched from blood (not recorded which). The V gene is TRBV19, the J gene TRBJ2-3; TRBD2 is a possible D gene (6 bases). In DNA, the CDR3 is TGTGCCAGTAGTAACGCGACTAGGCGGTATGGCACAGATACGCAGTATTTT. Amino acids: CASSNATRRYGTDTQYF.